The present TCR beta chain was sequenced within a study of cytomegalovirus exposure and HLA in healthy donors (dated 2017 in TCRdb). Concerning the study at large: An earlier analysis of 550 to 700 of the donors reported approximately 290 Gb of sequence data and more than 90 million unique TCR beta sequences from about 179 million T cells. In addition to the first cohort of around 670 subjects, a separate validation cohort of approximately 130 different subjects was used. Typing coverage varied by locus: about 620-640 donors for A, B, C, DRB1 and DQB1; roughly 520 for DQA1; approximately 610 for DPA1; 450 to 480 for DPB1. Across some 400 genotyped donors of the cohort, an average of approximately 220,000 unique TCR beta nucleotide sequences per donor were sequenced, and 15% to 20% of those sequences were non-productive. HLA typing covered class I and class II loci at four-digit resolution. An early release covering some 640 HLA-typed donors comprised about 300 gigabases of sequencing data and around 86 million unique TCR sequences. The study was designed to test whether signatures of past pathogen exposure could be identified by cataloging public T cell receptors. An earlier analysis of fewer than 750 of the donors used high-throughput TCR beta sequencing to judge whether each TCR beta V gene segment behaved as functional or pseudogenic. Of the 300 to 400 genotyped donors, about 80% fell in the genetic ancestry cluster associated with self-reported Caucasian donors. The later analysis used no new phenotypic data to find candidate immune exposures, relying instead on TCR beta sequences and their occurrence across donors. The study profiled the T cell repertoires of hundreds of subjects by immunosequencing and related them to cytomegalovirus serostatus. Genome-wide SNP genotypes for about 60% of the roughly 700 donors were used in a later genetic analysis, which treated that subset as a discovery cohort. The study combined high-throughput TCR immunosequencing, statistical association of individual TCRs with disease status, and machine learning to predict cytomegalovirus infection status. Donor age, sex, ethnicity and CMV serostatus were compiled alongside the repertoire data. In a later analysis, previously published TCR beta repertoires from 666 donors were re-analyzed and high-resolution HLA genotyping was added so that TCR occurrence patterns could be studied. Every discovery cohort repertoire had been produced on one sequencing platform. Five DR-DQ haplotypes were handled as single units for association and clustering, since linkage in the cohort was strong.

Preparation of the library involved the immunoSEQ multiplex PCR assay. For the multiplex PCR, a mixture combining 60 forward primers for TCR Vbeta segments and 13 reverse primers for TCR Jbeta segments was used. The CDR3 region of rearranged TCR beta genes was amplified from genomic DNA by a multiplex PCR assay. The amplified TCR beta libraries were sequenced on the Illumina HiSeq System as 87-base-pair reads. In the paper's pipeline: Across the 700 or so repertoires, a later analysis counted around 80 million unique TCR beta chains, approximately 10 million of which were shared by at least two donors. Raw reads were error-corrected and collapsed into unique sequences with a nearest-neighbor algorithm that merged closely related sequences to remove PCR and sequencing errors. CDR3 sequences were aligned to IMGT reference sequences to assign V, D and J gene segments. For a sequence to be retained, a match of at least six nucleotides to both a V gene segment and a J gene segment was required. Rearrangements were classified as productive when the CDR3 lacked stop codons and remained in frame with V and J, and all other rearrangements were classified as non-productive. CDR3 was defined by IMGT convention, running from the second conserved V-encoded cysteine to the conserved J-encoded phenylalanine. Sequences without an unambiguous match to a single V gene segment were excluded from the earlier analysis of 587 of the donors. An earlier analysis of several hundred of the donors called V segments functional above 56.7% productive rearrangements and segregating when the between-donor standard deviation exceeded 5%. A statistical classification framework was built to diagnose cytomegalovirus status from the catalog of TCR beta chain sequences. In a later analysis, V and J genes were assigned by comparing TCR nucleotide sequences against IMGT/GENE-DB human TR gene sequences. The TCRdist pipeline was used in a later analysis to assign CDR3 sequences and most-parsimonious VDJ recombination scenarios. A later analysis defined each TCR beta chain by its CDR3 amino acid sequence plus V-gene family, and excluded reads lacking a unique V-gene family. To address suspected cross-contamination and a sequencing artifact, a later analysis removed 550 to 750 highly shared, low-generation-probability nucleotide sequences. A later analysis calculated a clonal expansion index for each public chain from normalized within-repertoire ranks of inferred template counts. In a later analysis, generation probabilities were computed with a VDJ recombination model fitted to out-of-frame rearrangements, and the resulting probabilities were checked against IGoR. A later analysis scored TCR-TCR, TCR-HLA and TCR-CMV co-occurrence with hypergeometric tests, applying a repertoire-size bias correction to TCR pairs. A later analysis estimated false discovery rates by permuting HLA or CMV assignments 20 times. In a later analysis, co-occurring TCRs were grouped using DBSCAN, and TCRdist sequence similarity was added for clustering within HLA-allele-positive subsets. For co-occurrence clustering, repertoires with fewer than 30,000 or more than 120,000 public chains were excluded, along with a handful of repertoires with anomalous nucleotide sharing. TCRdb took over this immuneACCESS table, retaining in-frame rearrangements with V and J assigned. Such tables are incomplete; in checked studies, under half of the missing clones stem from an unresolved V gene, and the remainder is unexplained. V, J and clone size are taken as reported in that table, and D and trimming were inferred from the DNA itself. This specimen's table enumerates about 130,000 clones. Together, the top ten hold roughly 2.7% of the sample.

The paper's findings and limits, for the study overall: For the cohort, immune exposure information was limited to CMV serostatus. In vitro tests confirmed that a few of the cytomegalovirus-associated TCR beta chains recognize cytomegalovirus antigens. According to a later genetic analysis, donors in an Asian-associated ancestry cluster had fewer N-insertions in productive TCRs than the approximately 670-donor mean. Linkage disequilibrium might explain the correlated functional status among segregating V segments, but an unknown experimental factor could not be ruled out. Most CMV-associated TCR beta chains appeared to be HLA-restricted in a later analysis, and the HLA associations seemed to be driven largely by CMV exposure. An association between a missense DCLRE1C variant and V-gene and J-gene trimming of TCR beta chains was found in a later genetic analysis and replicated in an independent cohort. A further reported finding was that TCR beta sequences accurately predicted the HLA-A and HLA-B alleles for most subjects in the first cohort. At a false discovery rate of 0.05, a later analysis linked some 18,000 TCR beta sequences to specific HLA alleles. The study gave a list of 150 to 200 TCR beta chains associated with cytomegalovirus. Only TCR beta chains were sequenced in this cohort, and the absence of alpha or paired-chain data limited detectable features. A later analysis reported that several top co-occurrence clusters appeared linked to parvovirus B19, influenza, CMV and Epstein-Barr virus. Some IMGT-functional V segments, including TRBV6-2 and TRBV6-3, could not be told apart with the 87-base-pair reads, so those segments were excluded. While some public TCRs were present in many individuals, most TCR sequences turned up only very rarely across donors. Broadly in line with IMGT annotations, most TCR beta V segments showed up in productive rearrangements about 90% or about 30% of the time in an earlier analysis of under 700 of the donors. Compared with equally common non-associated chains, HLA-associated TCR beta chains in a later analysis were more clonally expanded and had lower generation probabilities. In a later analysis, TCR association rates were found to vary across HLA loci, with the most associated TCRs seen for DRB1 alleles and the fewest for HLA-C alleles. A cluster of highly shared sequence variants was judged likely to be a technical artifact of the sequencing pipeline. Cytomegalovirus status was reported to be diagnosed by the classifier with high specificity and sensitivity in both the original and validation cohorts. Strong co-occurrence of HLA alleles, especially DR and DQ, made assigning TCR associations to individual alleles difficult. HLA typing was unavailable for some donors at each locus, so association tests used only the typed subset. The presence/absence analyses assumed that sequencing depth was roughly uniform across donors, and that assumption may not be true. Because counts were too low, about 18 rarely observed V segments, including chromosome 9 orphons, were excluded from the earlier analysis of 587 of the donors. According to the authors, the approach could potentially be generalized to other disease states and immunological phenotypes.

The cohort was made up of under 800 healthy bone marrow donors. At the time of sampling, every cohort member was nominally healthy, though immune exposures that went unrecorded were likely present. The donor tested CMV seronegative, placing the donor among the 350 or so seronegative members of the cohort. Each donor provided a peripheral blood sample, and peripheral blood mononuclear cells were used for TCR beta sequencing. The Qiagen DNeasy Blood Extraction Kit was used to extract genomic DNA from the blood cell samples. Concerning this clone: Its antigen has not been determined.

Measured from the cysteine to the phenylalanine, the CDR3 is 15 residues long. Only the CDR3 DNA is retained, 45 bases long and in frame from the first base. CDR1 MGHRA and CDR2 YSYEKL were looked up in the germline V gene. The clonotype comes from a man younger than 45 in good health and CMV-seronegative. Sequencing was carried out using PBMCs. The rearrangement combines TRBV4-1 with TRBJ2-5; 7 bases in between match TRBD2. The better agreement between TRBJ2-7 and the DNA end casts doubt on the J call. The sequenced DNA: TGCGCCAGCAGCCAAGGAACTAGCGTCTCCTACGAGCAGTACTTC. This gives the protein CASSQGTSVSYEQYF.